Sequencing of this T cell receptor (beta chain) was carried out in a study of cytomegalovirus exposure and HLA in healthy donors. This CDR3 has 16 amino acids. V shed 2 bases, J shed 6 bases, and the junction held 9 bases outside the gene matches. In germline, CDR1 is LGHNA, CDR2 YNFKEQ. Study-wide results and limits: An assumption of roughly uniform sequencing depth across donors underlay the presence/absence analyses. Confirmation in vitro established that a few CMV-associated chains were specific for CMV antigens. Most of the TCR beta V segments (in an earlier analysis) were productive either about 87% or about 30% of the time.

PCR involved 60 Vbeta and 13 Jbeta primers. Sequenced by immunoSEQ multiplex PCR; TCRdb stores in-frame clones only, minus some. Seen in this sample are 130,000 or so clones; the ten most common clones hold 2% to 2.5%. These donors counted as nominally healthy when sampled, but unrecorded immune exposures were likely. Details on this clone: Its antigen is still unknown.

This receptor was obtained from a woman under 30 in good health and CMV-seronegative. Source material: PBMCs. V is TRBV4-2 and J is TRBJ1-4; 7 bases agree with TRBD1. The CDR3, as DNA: TGTGCCAGCAGCCAAATCCGGGGGCAGGGGGATGAAAAACTGTTTTTT. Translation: CASSQIRGQGDEKLFF.